This TCR beta chain was recovered during a study of long-term antiretroviral therapy in people with HIV. The CDR3 is 12 residues long. Trimming shortened V by 3 bases and J by 6 bases, and 9 bases separated the two germline ends. CDR1 is PRHDT and CDR2 is FYEKMQ in the germline V gene (reference sequence). Survey-level resolution applied to immunoSEQ assay v3.0. Measured with immunoSEQ multiplex PCR; TCRdb has only the in-frame clones, and not every one. The table shows approximately 16,000 clones, with about 90% occurring only once. For this clone: Its antigen is as yet unknown.

Study-wide points: Unavailable data included ART adherence, viral resistance and therapy changes (switches in treatment). Blood draws took place between the mid-2000s and the late 2010s and possibly involved older ART regimens. Controls had broader CDR3 length ranges than HIV repertoires did.

This TCR came from a woman aged 25 to 39 with HIV. This specimen was unsorted PBMCs, taken 2.3 years before starting antiretroviral therapy. V is TRBV13 and J is TRBJ2-7; D is unresolved. DNA for the CDR3: TGTGCCAGCAGCTTCGGGTCTTCCGAGCAGTACTTC. Encoded protein: CASSFGSSEQYF.